One and the same sample provided the 30 T cell receptor beta chains below, sequenced in a study of memory CD8 T cells in hepatitis C reinfection. TCRdb's copy holds only in-frame clones and misses some; the assay was immunoSEQ multiplex PCR. The data hold over 45,000 clones, with just under 90% observed a single time. Described time point: pre-reinfection, 55 to 20 weeks before reinfection detection. Sorted cells were sequenced directly ex vivo without any in vitro expansion. The sample comprised naive CD8+ T cells sorted from blood. The receptors come from a man between 18 and 35 years old with hepatitis C virus infection.

V gene TRBV6-1 combines with J gene TRBJ2-7, with D perhaps TRBD1 (5 bases). Trimming pared 4 bases from V and 3 bases from J, leaving 7 bases between. The CDR3 runs to 12 residues. Per germline, CDR1 MNHNS and CDR2 SASEGT. The chain's CDR3 is CASSARGYEQYF. The CDR3, as DNA: TGTGCCAGCAGTGCTAGGGGCTACGAGCAGTACTTC.

V usage is TRBV6-1 and J usage is TRBJ2-5; D is uncertain. This CDR3 contains 14 residues. Trimming removed 0 bases at V and 4 bases at J, with 9 bases between. CDR1 is MNHNS and CDR2 is SASEGT in the germline V gene. CDR3 protein: CASSEATSSETQYF. The CDR3 DNA follows: TGTGCCAGCAGTGAAGCGACTTCCTCAGAGACCCAGTACTTC.

The table lists this clone with a count of one. This chain uses TRBV27 with TRBJ1-1; a weak D match, TRBD1 (5 bases). The CDR3 is 14 amino acids. CDR1 is MNHEY and CDR2 is SMNVEV in the germline V gene (reference sequence). Trimming removed 6 bases from V and 0 bases from J, with 11 bases in between. As DNA, the CDR3 is TGTGCCAGCAGGGCGGGGACGGTGAACACTGAAGCTTTCTTT. Its translation is CASRAGTVNTEAFF.

This chain uses TRBV5-6 with TRBJ2-3; TRBD2 is a possible D gene (7 bases). The CDR3 consists of 15 residues. The V gene lost 6 bases and the J gene lost 0 bases, with 14 bases spanning the gap. Per the germline V gene, CDR1 is SGHDT and CDR2 is YYEEEE. The CDR3 region has the DNA TGTGCCAGCACCATGAGGGGGGGTAGCACAGATACGCAGTATTTT. Translated: CASTMRGGSTDTQYF.

About this clone itself: An end of the junction differs from the germline gene, which may be a read error. The same CDR3 is also encoded by other DNA sequences in this sample. This chain joins TRBV27 and TRBJ1-6; 12 bases align to TRBD1. The CDR3 consists of 15 residues. Per germline, CDR1 MNHEY and CDR2 SMNVEV (reference sequence). CDR3 in amino acids: CASGGQGAYNSPLHF. CDR3 nucleotides: TGTGCCAGCGGGGGACAGGGGGCTTACAATTCCCCCCTCCACTTT.

The rearrangement uses TRBV30 and TRBJ1-6; no firm D call. Trimming removed 8 bases at V and 8 bases at J, with 13 bases between. Germline-derived CDR1 and CDR2 are GTSNPN and SVGIG (reference sequence). The length of the CDR3 is 12 residues. The CDR3 here is CARPQFHSPLHF. The CDR3 region has the DNA TGTGCCCGCCCCCAGTTTCATTCACCCCTCCACTTT.

The chain recombines TRBV7-9 with TRBJ1-2; the match to TRBD1 covers 9 bases. The germline V gene encodes CDR1 SEHNR and CDR2 FQNEAQ (reference sequence). V was clipped by 3 bases and J by 7 bases; unmatched bases: 18. The CDR3 sequence is 18 residues long. The CDR3 DNA follows: TGTGCCAGCAGCTTTGGGGACGGGACAGGGCGCAGGAGCTCTGGCTACACCTTC. This gives the protein CASSFGDGTGRRSSGYTF.

The V call is TRBV19, the J call TRBJ1-1; D is unclear. This CDR3 region has 13 residues. The germline V gene encodes CDR1 LNHDA and CDR2 SQIVND (reference sequence). Trimming removed 6 bases from V and 5 bases from J, with 13 bases in between. Here the CDR3 reads CASSAKQWTEAFF. Here the CDR3 DNA reads TGTGCCAGTAGCGCTAAACAGTGGACTGAAGCTTTCTTT.

J is TRBJ2-3 and V is TRBV4-3; 9 bases agree with TRBD1. This CDR3 has 15 residues. With V trimmed by 2 bases and J by 3 bases, 3 bases remained unmatched. Germline assignment: CDR1 LGHNA and CDR2 YSLEER. The CDR3 loop is CASSQLDRGTDTQYF. Written as DNA, the CDR3 is TGCGCCAGCAGCCAACTCGACAGGGGGACAGATACGCAGTATTTT.

The J gene is TRBJ1-6, the V gene TRBV27; D unresolved. The germline V gene has CDR1 MNHEY and CDR2 SMNVEV (reference sequence). The CDR3 has 13 residues. V was clipped by 7 bases and J by 7 bases, with 11 bases between them. CDR3 residues: CASTAGFNSPLHF. In DNA, the CDR3 is TGTGCCAGCACCGCGGGTTTCAATTCACCCCTCCACTTT.

CDR3 sequence reads: CASSPRTSGAGDTQYF. CDR3 in DNA: TGTGCCAGCAGTCCCCGGACTAGCGGGGCGGGAGATACGCAGTATTTT. The chain combines TRBV25-1 with TRBJ2-3; 12 bases map to TRBD2. V lost 5 bases, J lost 5 bases, and 8 bases stayed unmatched. The CDR3 runs to 16 residues. The germline V gene encodes CDR1 MGHDK and CDR2 SYGVNS.

This rearrangement joins TRBV4-1 to TRBJ1-2; D is unclear. V lost 4 bases, J lost 4 bases, and 10 bases lay in between. Germline lookup yields CDR1 MGHRA and CDR2 YSYEKL. This CDR3 spans 13 amino acids. CDR3 coding DNA: TGCGCCAGCAGCCCCCACAGTATCTATGGCTACACCTTC. Amino acids: CASSPHSIYGYTF.

This CDR3 reads CASSLEGAGSTEAFF. The CDR3 nucleotides read TGTGCCAGCAGCTTAGAAGGGGCGGGAAGCACTGAAGCTTTCTTT. The chain uses TRBV7-9 and TRBJ1-1, with D possibly being TRBD1 (5 bases). The germline V gene encodes CDR1 SEHNR and CDR2 FQNEAQ (reference sequence). V was cut by 1 base and J by 4 bases, with 13 bases left in between. The CDR3 extends over 15 amino acids.

The chain uses TRBV5-1 and TRBJ1-2; D gene ambiguous. This CDR3 has 14 residues. The germline V gene encodes CDR1 SGHRS and CDR2 YFSETQ. The V and J ends lost 2 bases and 4 bases respectively, with 12 bases between them. In DNA form, the CDR3 reads TGCGCCAGCAGCTTTTTTGGCTCAGGCTATGGCTACACCTTC. It codes for CASSFFGSGYGYTF.

CDR3 nucleotide sequence: TGCAGCGTTGAATTGGTGGGCAGCTACAATGAGCAGTTCTTC. It is translated as CSVELVGSYNEQFF. V usage is TRBV29-1 and J usage is TRBJ2-1; D is ambiguous. CDR1 is SQVTM, CDR2 ANQGSEA, per germline. V was pared by 2 bases and J by 3 bases, with 11 bases between. The CDR3 sequence is 14 residues long.

V usage is TRBV27 and J usage is TRBJ2-7; TRBD2 matches at 16 bases. Looked up from germline, CDR1 is MNHEY and CDR2 is SMNVEV (reference sequence). The trim removed 0 bases at V and 6 bases at J, leaving 2 bases unmatched. The CDR3 runs 16 residues. CDR3 loop: CASSLSGTSGRAEQYF. CDR3 sequence (DNA): TGTGCCAGCAGTTTATCGGGGACTAGCGGGAGGGCCGAGCAGTACTTC.

The V and J genes are TRBV7-6 and TRBJ2-3; 8 positions match TRBD1. With V trimmed by 1 base and J by 5 bases, 8 bases remained unmatched. Germline assignment: CDR1 SGHVS and CDR2 FNYEAQ. The CDR3 loop spans 16 amino acids. The CDR3 here is CASSLGTGLLGDTQYF. The DNA for the CDR3 is TGTGCCAGCAGCTTAGGGACAGGGCTTTTGGGAGATACGCAGTATTTT. Using reference TRBV7-6 and TRBJ2-3 for the parts outside the CDR3, the full variable domain is GAGVSQSPRYKVTKRGQDVALRCDPISGHVSLYWYRQALGQGPEFLTYFNYEAQQDKSGLPNDRFSAERPEGSISTLTIQRTEQRDSAMYRCASSLGTGLLGDTQYFGPGTRLTVL.

The chain links TRBV25-1 to TRBJ2-5; D perhaps matches TRBD1 (5 bases). This CDR3 region has 14 residues. The germline V gene has CDR1 MGHDK and CDR2 SYGVNS. Trimming shortened V by 2 bases and J by 5 bases, and 12 bases separated the two germline ends. CDR3 in DNA: TGTGCCAGCAGTGAAAGGGGTATGGGGGAGACCCAGTACTTC. This sequence encodes CASSERGMGETQYF.

The J gene is TRBJ2-5, the V gene TRBV6-1, with 8 positions matching TRBD2. The CDR3 covers 15 residues. CDR1 is MNHNS and CDR2 is SASEGT in the germline V gene. V lost 5 bases to trimming and J lost 5 bases; unmatched junction nucleotides: 10. CDR3 bases: TGTGCCAGCAGTACCCCGGGAGGGTCGTCGGAGACCCAGTACTTC. It is translated as CASSTPGGSSETQYF.

V and J are TRBV27 and TRBJ2-3; tentatively, D is TRBD1 (6 bases). Per germline, CDR1 MNHEY and CDR2 SMNVEV (reference sequence). This CDR3 is 13 amino acids long. V was trimmed by 9 bases and J by 2 bases, leaving 12 bases between them. CDR3 in DNA: TGTGCCAGTACAGGGACCCACACAGATACGCAGTATTTT. Its protein is CASTGTHTDTQYF.

This rearrangement joins TRBV14 to TRBJ2-7; 7 bases fit TRBD1. Trimming cost V 4 bases and J 5 bases; bases outside gene matches: 8. Germline V CDR1 and CDR2: SGHDN, FVKESK. The CDR3 runs 14 residues. The chain's CDR3 is CASSPQQGFHEQYF. CDR3 sequence (DNA): TGTGCCAGCAGCCCCCAACAGGGGTTCCACGAGCAGTACTTC.

This clone was picked up a small number of times. The rearrangement joins TRBV9 to TRBJ1-4; no reliable D call. Germline CDR1 and CDR2: SGDLS and YYNGEE. This CDR3 contains 14 residues. The V gene lost 4 bases and the J gene lost 3 bases, with 10 bases spanning the gap. The CDR3 loop is CASSPTGSNEKLFF. The CDR3 DNA sequence: TGTGCCAGCAGCCCGACGGGATCTAATGAAAAACTGTTTTTT.

The rearrangement uses TRBV4-1 and TRBJ2-2, with D perhaps matching TRBD2 (7 bases). Trimming removed 7 bases at V and 5 bases at J, with 20 bases between. This CDR3 is 16 amino acids long. Germline V gene data show CDR1 as MGHRA and CDR2 as YSYEKL. CDR3 loop: CASTLGGGSWTGELFF. CDR3 DNA sequence: TGCGCCAGCACCCTAGGGGGGGGGAGTTGGACCGGGGAGCTGTTTTTT.

This chain joins TRBV2 and TRBJ1-2, with D hard to call. The CDR3 runs 14 residues. Germline CDR1 is SNHLY and CDR2 is FYNNEI. Trimming removed 6 bases from V and 9 bases from J, with 20 bases in between. The DNA of the CDR3 is TGTGCCAGCAGGGCAGGATCCGCGACTATGAGCTACACCTTC. Its protein is CASRAGSATMSYTF.

The chain uses TRBV27 and TRBJ2-6, with D perhaps TRBD1 (5 bases). CDR3 length: 15 residues. CDR1 MNHEY and CDR2 SMNVEV come from the germline V gene (reference sequence). Trimming removed 4 bases from V and 0 bases from J, with 7 bases in between. The CDR3 sequence is CASSYDSSGANVLTF. Written as DNA, the CDR3 is TGTGCCAGCAGTTACGACAGCTCTGGGGCCAACGTCCTGACTTTC.

The V and J genes are TRBV6-1 and TRBJ1-6; D is possibly TRBD1 (5 bases). This CDR3 has 13 amino acids. The germline V gene has CDR1 MNHNS and CDR2 SASEGT. Trimming pared 11 bases from V and 5 bases from J, leaving 13 bases between. CDR3 region: CAGMTDNNSPLHF. The CDR3 coding sequence is TGTGCCGGTATGACAGATAATAATTCACCCCTCCACTTT.

The chain combines TRBV6-6 with TRBJ1-4; unclear D gene. Trimming stripped 0 bases from V and 3 bases from J, with 11 bases between. The CDR3 spans 16 residues. Looked up from germline, CDR1 is MNHNY and CDR2 is SVGAGI (reference sequence). CDR3 loop: CASSYSMETSNEKLFF. The CDR3 nucleotides read TGTGCCAGCAGTTACTCGATGGAGACCTCTAATGAAAAACTGTTTTTT.

The rearrangement uses TRBV4-1 and TRBJ2-2; 12 bases are shared with TRBD1. V was clipped by 4 bases and J by 1 base; unmatched bases: 4. Germline V gene lookup returns CDR1 MGHRA and CDR2 YSYEKL. CDR3 length: 17 amino acids. The CDR3 DNA follows: TGCGCCAGCAGCCCCGGGACAGGGGGCAGGAACACCGGGGAGCTGTTTTTT. As protein: CASSPGTGGRNTGELFF.

CDR3 protein: CAISESGAGGPSYEQYF. CDR3 DNA sequence: TGTGCCATCAGTGAGTCAGGGGCGGGAGGGCCCTCCTACGAGCAGTACTTC. The V and J genes are TRBV10-3 and TRBJ2-5; 9 bases align to TRBD2. The assigned J gene may be wrong: the sequence end matches TRBJ2-7 better. CDR1 is ENHRY and CDR2 is SYGVKD in the germline V gene. This CDR3 region has 17 residues.

The chain combines TRBV19 with TRBJ2-3; 9 nucleotides align to TRBD1. CDR1 is LNHDA and CDR2 is SQIVND in the germline V gene (reference sequence). The V gene end was trimmed by 7 bases and the J gene end by 3 bases; junction bases not matched to a gene: 5. The CDR3 loop spans 14 amino acids. The CDR3 loop reads CASNMGTGTDTQYF. In DNA, the CDR3 is TGTGCCAGTAACATGGGGACAGGGACAGATACGCAGTATTTT.